In its sample, the clone carrying this TCR beta chain was seen a few times. The data originate from a study of blood T cell repertoires in COVID-19. Turning to the study itself: From the United States, Italy and Spain came samples of acute and convalescent COVID-19. PBMCs, B-cell-depleted T cells, or T cells were the source of the cDNA or gDNA that made up the material.

Original processing notes: Amplification with reference gene primers provided the estimates of nucleated cell counts. The repertoire was sequenced with immunoSEQ multiplex PCR; TCRdb's copy has only in-frame clones and lacks some. V and J calls and clone size come straight from that table; D and trimming were deduced from the DNA. This sample has some 25,000 clones, with roughly four fifths found just once. Sequenced material: peripheral blood. This clonotype was obtained from a human donor in a cohort sampled during active COVID-19.

This chain's CDR3 is CASCRVGQGGKNAPLHF. CDR3 nucleotides: TGTGCCAGCTGCCGGGTGGGGCAGGGCGGGAAAAACGCACCCCTCCACTTT. This rearrangement joins TRBV28 to TRBJ1-6, with D maybe TRBD1 (5 bases). This CDR3 is built from 17 residues. V was shortened by 8 bases and J by 11 bases, with 28 bases between the two germline ends. Germline V lookup: CDR1 MDHEN, CDR2 SYDVKM.